This entry is about one T cell receptor (beta chain). The V gene's germline CDR1 is MNHEY and CDR2 SVGAGI. V was pared by 5 bases and J by 4 bases, with 17 bases between. This CDR3 comprises 15 residues. Per the original data handling: Nucleated cell counts were estimated from reference gene primer amplification. The method was immunoSEQ multiplex PCR; TCRdb's version includes in-frame clones alone and lacks a portion of them. The DNA was the basis for D and trimming; V, J and clone size are from that table. This sample has over 100,000 clones, with about 89% found just once. These data are taken from a study of blood T cell repertoires in COVID-19. Study details: T cells, B-cell-depleted T cells, or PBMCs provided the cDNA or gDNA that served as material.

The sequencing input was peripheral blood. This chain uses TRBV6-5 with TRBJ1-2; D might be TRBD1 (6 bases). The receptor was isolated from a man aged 35 to 55 with acute or convalescent COVID-19. CDR3 region: CASSRGTEEAYGYTF. The CDR3 DNA reads as TGTGCCAGCAGTAGGGGGACGGAGGAGGCCTATGGCTACACCTTC.